The 17 T cell receptor beta chains reported below all come from one sample, sequenced in a study of blood T cells in healthy people across ages. Then a second PCR, running roughly 6 to 11 cycles, was carried out with a sample-barcoded 5' primer and a J-beta primer mix. One entry per CDR3 protein, called by TCRdb with MiXCR from the 5' RACE reads. The sample shows approximately 1.5 million distinct CDR3 sequences, about 35% of them seen only once. The source material was blood. These receptors came from a woman aged 25 to 39 in good health.

The gene calls are TRBV3-1 and TRBJ1-2, with 8 bases identical to TRBD1. With 4 bases clipped from V and 4 bases from J, the junction kept 5 bases outside the gene matches. CDR1 and CDR2 (germline): LGHDT, YNNKEL (reference sequence). This CDR3 is built from 14 residues. CDR3 nucleotides: TGTGCCAGCAGCCGAAAGACAGGGGCCTATGGCTACACCTTC. Amino acids: CASSRKTGAYGYTF.

V is TRBV28 and J is TRBJ2-7; TRBD2 matches 10 bases. V lost 7 bases, J lost 7 bases, and 10 bases stayed unmatched. The CDR3 length is 14 residues. Germline CDR1 and CDR2: MDHEN and SYDVKM. CDR3 in amino acids: CASIRAGGEREQYF. The CDR3 DNA reads TGTGCCAGCATCCGAGCGGGAGGGGAGAGGGAGCAGTACTTC.

V and J are TRBV4-1 and TRBJ2-3, with 7 bases that match TRBD2. From germline, CDR1 is MGHRA and CDR2 YSYEKL. The CDR3 sequence is 15 residues long. The J segment lost 0 bases and the V segment lost 6 bases, leaving 6 bases of the junction unmatched. As DNA, the CDR3 is TGCGCCAGCAGTTCCCAGCGGGGAAGCACAGATACGCAGTATTTT. Amino acid sequence: CASSSQRGSTDTQYF.

This clonotype was observed once. In DNA form, the CDR3 reads TGTGCCAGCAGCCGGGACAGTGTTGATCAGCCCCAGCATTTT. It translates to CASSRDSVDQPQHF. The chain uses TRBV2 and TRBJ1-5; 7 bases fit TRBD1. Germline V lookup: CDR1 SNHLY, CDR2 FYNNEI. Losses at the gene ends were 6 bases for V and 5 bases for J; bases not matched to a gene: 7. The CDR3 loop spans 14 amino acids.

This clonotype has just a few counts. The chain links TRBV6-6 to TRBJ2-7; 11 bases line up with TRBD1. The CDR3 spans 16 residues. Trimming at V came to 2 bases and at J to 1 base, leaving 4 bases not matched to a gene. Germline-derived CDR1 and CDR2 are MNHNY and SVGAGI (reference sequence). The CDR3 region has the DNA TGTGCCAGCAGTTACACGGGACAGGGGGGTTCCTACGAGCAGTACTTC. Protein: CASSYTGQGGSYEQYF.

This clonotype has more than one count but fewer than ten. The V call is TRBV9, the J call TRBJ2-3; D is unclear. Per germline, CDR1 SGDLS and CDR2 YYNGEE. CDR3 length: 12 amino acids. Trimming took off 0 bases at V and 8 bases at J, with 7 bases between the two ends. CDR3 in amino acids: CASSVAGFTQYF. The CDR3 DNA sequence: TGTGCCAGCAGCGTAGCTGGATTTACGCAGTATTTT.

This clonotype was observed a few times. The chain combines TRBV7-9 with TRBJ2-5, with D possibly being TRBD2 (6 bases). This CDR3 is built from 12 residues. The germline V gene has CDR1 SEHNR and CDR2 FQNEAQ (reference sequence). With 4 bases removed from V and 13 bases from J, the gap between germline ends came to 16 bases. CDR3 DNA sequence: TGTGCCAGCAGCTACGACGCCGGGACTCCGTACTTC. This codes for CASSYDAGTPYF.

A few counts support this clonotype. This chain links TRBV21-1 with TRBJ2-6; the table's D call, TRBD1, has no DNA check behind it. TRBV21-1 is a listed pseudogene. CDR3 length: 17 residues. The chain's CDR3 is CASVRRDTSSGANVLTF. CDR3 DNA sequence: TGTGCCAGTGTGAGGCGGGACACAAGCTCTGGGGCCAACGTCCTGACTTTC.

This clonotype was found many times. The chain combines TRBV29-1 with TRBJ2-7; tentatively, D is TRBD2 (5 bases). V was clipped by 2 bases and J by 6 bases, with 14 bases between them. The CDR3 contains 13 residues. Germline V lookup: CDR1 SQVTM, CDR2 ANQGSEA. The CDR3 DNA reads TGCAGCGTTGAAAGCGGATATACGGGCGAGCAGTACTTC. It codes for CSVESGYTGEQYF.

This chain joins TRBV21-1 and TRBJ2-7; the listed D gene, TRBD1, was not tested against the DNA. TRBV21-1 constitutes a pseudogene. The CDR3 length is 16 residues. CDR3 DNA: TGTGCCAGCAGCAGACGACCCCCGACAGGGAACTACAAGCAGTACTTC. Translated: CASSRRPPTGNYKQYF.

This rearrangement joins TRBV6-1 to TRBJ2-4; 7 bases line up with TRBD2. The closer fit of TRBJ2-7 to the DNA end suggests the J call may be wrong. CDR1 is MNHNS and CDR2 is SASEGT in the germline V gene. This CDR3 region has 14 residues. For the CDR3, the DNA is TGTGCCAGCAGTGAACTCCGGGACTATGCCGAGCAGTACTTC. Translating gives CASSELRDYAEQYF.

The chain has TRBV10-3 and TRBJ2-7, with 10 bases that match TRBD2. The CDR3 length is 15 residues. Germline CDR1 reads ENHRY; CDR2 reads SYGVKD. J was trimmed by 3 bases and V by 1 base; bases with no gene match: 3. CDR3 region: CAISEWTSGGYEQYF. The DNA for the CDR3 is TGTGCCATCAGTGAGTGGACTAGCGGCGGCTACGAGCAGTACTTC.

At least ten counts were recorded for this clonotype. This sequence joins TRBV7-9 and TRBJ2-1; 7 bases agree with TRBD2. Looked up from germline, CDR1 is SEHNR and CDR2 is FQNEAQ (reference sequence). This CDR3 contains 13 residues. The junction had 4 bases not matched to a gene; V was cut back by 4 bases and J by 7 bases. CDR3 amino acids: CASSSEGGNEQFF. DNA of the CDR3: TGTGCCAGCAGCTCGGAGGGAGGGAATGAGCAGTTCTTC.

The table lists this clonotype with many counts. The V call is TRBV5-1, the J call TRBJ2-1, with 9 bases identical to TRBD2. In germline, CDR1 is SGHRS, CDR2 YFSETQ. Trimming at V came to 1 base and at J to 4 bases, leaving 6 bases not matched to a gene. The CDR3 has 16 residues. This chain's CDR3 is CASSLMASGEYNEQFF. DNA for the CDR3: TGCGCCAGCAGCTTGATGGCTAGCGGGGAATACAATGAGCAGTTCTTC.

The chain couples TRBV19 to TRBJ1-1; D not resolved. The V gene lost 8 bases and the J gene lost 3 bases, with 13 bases spanning the gap. The CDR3 length is 13 residues. Per germline, CDR1 LNHDA and CDR2 SQIVND (reference sequence). The CDR3, as DNA: TGTGCCAGTCAAGGAAGGGCCCACACTGAAGCTTTCTTT. Residues: CASQGRAHTEAFF.

The V call is TRBV6-6, the J call TRBJ2-5; D possibly corresponds to TRBD1 (6 bases). V dropped 2 bases and J dropped 2 bases, with 15 bases sitting between them. The CDR3 runs 16 residues. Per the germline V gene, CDR1 is MNHNY and CDR2 is SVGAGI (reference sequence). CDR3 sequence (DNA): TGTGCCAGCAGTTACGAGCGCAGGGGAAGGCAAGAGACCCAGTACTTC. Translated, it gives CASSYERRGRQETQYF.

The chain employs TRBV6-2 or TRBV6-3 and TRBJ2-6; D unresolved. This CDR3 is 14 amino acids long. V was shortened by 10 bases and J by 4 bases, with 14 bases between the two germline ends. Germline assignment: CDR1 MNHEY and CDR2 SVGEGT. The CDR3 region is CATHGETGANVLTF. CDR3 nucleotide sequence: TGTGCCACCCATGGCGAAACCGGGGCCAACGTCCTGACTTTC.